This T cell receptor (beta chain) derives from a study of identical twins. General study points: Fewer insertions were carried by abundant cord blood beta clonotypes, but none was seen in memory repertoires.

For this clonotype: The antigen is not known.

A universal primer site was created by template switching, with the cDNA bearing unique molecular identifiers. TCRdb passed the 5' RACE reads through MiXCR, listing each CDR3 protein once. Of 1.5 million to 2 million distinct CDR3 sequences in the sample, roughly 35% were seen once. V was pared by 4 bases and J by 4 bases, with 4 bases of the junction left unmatched. The CDR3 has 16 residues. Material: cord blood. V gene TRBV12-3 or TRBV12-4 combines with J gene TRBJ2-7, with 16 positions matching TRBD2. This TCR was sampled from a newborn girl in good health. The CDR3 reads CASSYGTSGREYEQYF. The CDR3 region has the DNA TGTGCCAGCAGTTACGGGACTAGCGGGAGGGAATACGAGCAGTACTTC.